The 28 T cell receptor beta chains in this list originate from one sample, sequenced in a study of blood T cell repertoires in COVID-19. Method: immunoSEQ multiplex PCR; TCRdb's copy keeps in-frame clones and lacks some. The table lists about 290,000 clones, 89% of them singletons. Specimen: PBMCs or T cells enriched from blood (not recorded which). Source of these receptors: a woman aged 40-49 years who had recovered from COVID-19.

The chain uses TRBV6-5 and TRBJ1-2; D might be TRBD1 (6 bases). V was trimmed by 5 bases and J by 8 bases, leaving 21 bases between them. The germline CDR1 and CDR2 sequences are MNHEY and SVGAGI. There are 15 residues in the CDR3. CDR3 DNA: TGTGCCAGCAGTCCCGGCGACAGGACACTCCGGGGCTACACCTTC. Its protein product is CASSPGDRTLRGYTF.

The chain couples TRBV18 to TRBJ2-7; 9 nucleotides align to TRBD2. V gave up 1 base and J gave up 7 bases; unmatched junction bases: 2. Germline lookup yields CDR1 KGHSH and CDR2 LQKENI. The CDR3 extends over 13 amino acids. In DNA form, the CDR3 reads TGTGCCAGCTCACCACTAGCGGGAGTTGAGCAGTACTTC. It codes for CASSPLAGVEQYF.

This clone was seen only a few times. For the CDR3, the DNA is TGTGCCAGCAGTGCCCAACTAGCGGGAGTTCAGTATTTT. As protein: CASSAQLAGVQYF. This chain links TRBV27 with TRBJ2-3; TRBD2 matches at 11 bases. The CDR3 extends over 13 amino acids. Germline CDR1 is MNHEY and CDR2 is SMNVEV (reference sequence). The V gene end was trimmed by 5 bases and the J gene end by 12 bases; junction bases not matched to a gene: 7.

The chain links TRBV5-1 to TRBJ2-6; D remains unclear. Germline V lookup: CDR1 SGHRS, CDR2 YFSETQ. This CDR3 has 17 amino acids. Trimming left V 4 bases short and J 1 base short, with 15 bases between. This CDR3 is CASSPPGSLSGANVLTF. The CDR3 DNA sequence: TGCGCCAGCAGCCCCCCCGGGTCCCTATCTGGGGCCAACGTCCTGACTTTC.

This clone has only one observation. The V call is TRBV6-5, the J call TRBJ1-1; D unclear. The CDR3 is 16 residues long. Germline CDR1 and CDR2: MNHEY and SVGAGI. Trimming left V 0 bases short and J 0 bases short, with 11 bases between. The DNA for the CDR3 is TGTGCCAGCAGTTACTCGTCGGCACAGATGAACACTGAAGCTTTCTTT. Translating gives CASSYSSAQMNTEAFF.

This chain uses TRBV18 with TRBJ1-2; tentative D call: TRBD1 (5 bases). V lost 0 bases, J lost 4 bases, and 6 bases lay in between. CDR3 length: 13 residues. The germline CDR1 and CDR2 sequences are KGHSH and LQKENI. Here the CDR3 reads CASSPPGAYGYTF. The CDR3 DNA reads as TGTGCCAGCTCACCACCTGGGGCCTATGGCTACACCTTC.

This clone was detected only once. The V and J genes are TRBV4-1 and TRBJ1-2; D unclear. This CDR3 spans 15 amino acids. Deletions cut 0 bases from V and 2 bases from J, with 10 bases between. Per germline, CDR1 MGHRA and CDR2 YSYEKL. CDR3 DNA: TGCGCCAGCAGCCAAGAGGCAACCCGAAACTATGGCTACACCTTC. Its protein is CASSQEATRNYGYTF.

V and J are TRBV6-1 and TRBJ2-6, with 7 bases lining up with TRBD2. V shed 1 base and J 9 bases; nucleotides not matched to a gene: 18. Germline CDR1 MNHNS, CDR2 SASEGT. The CDR3 contains 19 residues. CDR3 in DNA: TGTGCCAGCAGTGAAGTGAGGGCCGCGGGAGACCCTCGAATCAACGTCCTGACTTTC. It encodes CASSEVRAAGDPRINVLTF.

In regard to this clone: This sample includes further DNA sequences coding for the same CDR3. This rearrangement joins TRBV7-9 to TRBJ1-1; D is undetermined. The CDR3 is made up of 12 amino acids. V lost 3 bases and J 5 bases, leaving 7 bases between the germline ends. The germline gives CDR1 SEHNR, CDR2 FQNEAQ (reference sequence). CDR3 in DNA: TGTGCCAGCAGCTTCGCGGGGACTGAAGCTTTCTTT. Translated, it gives CASSFAGTEAFF.

The rearrangement uses TRBV11-1 and TRBJ2-2; 7 nucleotides line up with TRBD1. Per germline, CDR1 SGHAT and CDR2 FQDESV (reference sequence). Trimming cost V 4 bases and J 6 bases; bases outside gene matches: 8. This CDR3 spans 15 amino acids. Written as DNA, the CDR3 is TGTGCCAGCAGCTCCCGGGACAGAGCACCCGGGGAGCTGTTTTTT. Translating gives CASSSRDRAPGELFF.

As DNA, the CDR3 is TGTGCCAGCAGTAAACGGGAGAGCAATCAGCCCCAGCATTTT. Amino acids: CASSKRESNQPQHF. The rearrangement links TRBV3-1 (or the pseudogene TRBV3-2) to TRBJ1-5; D remains ambiguous. The V end lost 6 bases, the J end lost 1 base, and 10 bases lay between the germline ends. From germline, CDR1 is LGHDT and CDR2 YNNKEL (reference sequence). The CDR3 is made up of 14 amino acids.

This chain uses TRBV7-2 with TRBJ2-2; no reliable D call. The CDR3 spans 14 residues. Trimming pared 4 bases from V and 1 base from J, leaving 7 bases between. Germline V gene lookup returns CDR1 SGHTA and CDR2 FQGNSA. This CDR3 is CASSSTVNTGELFF. In DNA, the CDR3 is TGTGCCAGCAGCTCTACAGTGAACACCGGGGAGCTGTTTTTT. The variable domain in full, completed from reference TRBV7-2 and TRBJ2-2, reads GAGVSQSPSNKVTEKGKDVELRCDPISGHTALYWYRQSLGQGLEFLIYFQGNSAPDKSGLPSDRFSAERTGGSVSTLTIQRTQQEDSAVYLCASSSTVNTGELFFGEGSRLTVL.

The gene calls are TRBV19 and TRBJ1-5; D call uncertain. CDR1 is LNHDA, CDR2 SQIVND, per germline (reference sequence). The V and J ends lost 2 bases and 7 bases respectively, with 15 bases between them. The CDR3 runs to 15 residues. CDR3 coding DNA: TGTGCCAGTAGTATATCGGGGTCCCAGCGGCAGCCCCAGCATTTT. Amino acids: CASSISGSQRQPQHF.

V is TRBV30 and J is TRBJ1-5; 9 nucleotides line up with TRBD1. J lost 7 bases, V lost 2 bases, and 9 bases had no gene match. Germline lookup yields CDR1 GTSNPN and CDR2 SVGIG (reference sequence). The CDR3 runs 15 residues. In nucleotides, the CDR3 is TGTGCCTGGAGTAAAGGGGGACAGGGACACCAGCCCCAGCATTTT. As protein: CAWSKGGQGHQPQHF.

J is TRBJ1-4 and V is TRBV5-1, with D possibly TRBD1 on 6 matching bases. Germline CDR1 reads SGHRS; CDR2 reads YFSETQ. The CDR3 is 14 amino acids. Trimming removed 4 bases from V and 6 bases from J, with 13 bases in between. The CDR3 here is CASSPTGMYEKLFF. Here the CDR3 DNA reads TGCGCCAGCAGCCCAACAGGGATGTATGAAAAACTGTTTTTT.

The chain employs TRBV18 and TRBJ1-1; D unresolved. The germline V gene has CDR1 KGHSH and CDR2 LQKENI. The V end lost 5 bases, the J end lost 1 base, and 11 bases lay between the germline ends. CDR3 length equals 14 residues. In DNA, the CDR3 is TGTGCCAGCTCAGTATCCGGGGAGAACACTGAAGCTTTCTTT. This translates into CASSVSGENTEAFF.

V is TRBV5-1 and J is TRBJ1-2, with D hard to call. The CDR3 has 14 residues. Trimming stripped 0 bases from V and 4 bases from J, with 10 bases between. Germline lookup yields CDR1 SGHRS and CDR2 YFSETQ. The DNA of the CDR3 is TGCGCCAGCAGCTTGGAAACAGATCTCTATGGCTACACCTTC. Translation gives CASSLETDLYGYTF.

J is TRBJ1-4 and V is TRBV19; perhaps TRBD1 as D (5 bases). This CDR3 spans 14 amino acids. The V gene lost 5 bases and the J gene lost 3 bases, with 10 bases spanning the gap. Germline CDR1 is LNHDA and CDR2 is SQIVND (reference sequence). CDR3 in amino acids: CASSLRQPNEKLFF. CDR3 coding DNA: TGTGCCAGTAGTCTACGACAGCCTAATGAAAAACTGTTTTTT.

V usage is TRBV7-6 and J usage is TRBJ1-4; D remains ambiguous. There are 15 residues in the CDR3. V lost 1 base, J lost 3 bases, and 9 bases lay in between. Germline V CDR1 and CDR2: SGHVS, FNYEAQ. For the CDR3, the DNA is TGTGCCAGCAGCTTAGTCGACATCCCTAATGAAAAACTGTTTTTT. Protein: CASSLVDIPNEKLFF.

The rearrangement joins TRBV7-8 to TRBJ1-1; the match to TRBD1 covers 7 bases. The germline V gene encodes CDR1 SGHVS and CDR2 FQNEAQ. The V and J ends lost 6 bases and 5 bases, in that order; junction bases with no gene match: 9. The CDR3 sequence is 14 residues long. The CDR3 bases are TGTGCCAGCAGATACGACAGGGTTGGGACTGAAGCTTTCTTT. Its translation is CASRYDRVGTEAFF.

V gene TRBV19 combines with J gene TRBJ2-2; 8 positions match TRBD1. This CDR3 comprises 15 residues. Germline values: CDR1 LNHDA, CDR2 SQIVND (reference sequence). J was trimmed by 3 bases and V by 3 bases; bases with no gene match: 3. The CDR3 loop is CASSIRGLDTGELFF. CDR3 in DNA: TGTGCCAGTAGTATCAGGGGGCTGGACACCGGGGAGCTGTTTTTT.

Written as DNA, the CDR3 is TGTGCCAGCAGCCCGACTCCGGCTGTTGAAGCTTTCTTT. Its protein is CASSPTPAVEAFF. V usage is TRBV7-2 and J usage is TRBJ1-1, with D uncertain. The length of the CDR3 is 13 residues. The V end was cut by 5 bases, the J end by 7 bases, with 14 bases between. Germline assignment: CDR1 SGHTA and CDR2 FQGNSA.

V gene TRBV3-1 (or the pseudogene TRBV3-2) combines with J gene TRBJ1-2, with D perhaps TRBD1 (6 bases). Germline CDR1 reads LGHDT; CDR2 reads YNNKEL (reference sequence). The CDR3 totals 13 residues. Trimming pared 5 bases from V and 7 bases from J, leaving 14 bases between. The CDR3 region is CASSSHREGGYTF. In DNA, the CDR3 is TGTGCCAGCAGCTCCCACAGGGAGGGTGGCTACACCTTC.

The V gene is TRBV20-1, the J gene TRBJ2-7; TRBD1 might be the D (5 bases). This CDR3 spans 12 amino acids. The V gene lost 3 bases and the J gene lost 4 bases, with 10 bases spanning the gap. Germline-derived CDR1 and CDR2 are DFQATT and SNEGSKA (reference sequence). The CDR3, as DNA: TGCAGTGCTAGTGAGGCAGGGTACGAGCAGTACTTC. Protein sequence: CSASEAGYEQYF.

This clone was picked up one time. Other DNA variants within this sample encode the same CDR3. The chain recombines TRBV7-9 with TRBJ1-5; 8 bases map to TRBD1. CDR1 and CDR2 from the germline V gene are SEHNR and FQNEAQ (reference sequence). Losses at the gene ends were 5 bases for V and 2 bases for J; bases not matched to a gene: 2. The CDR3 extends over 14 amino acids. The CDR3 region is CASSLTGGNQPQHF. CDR3 nucleotide sequence: TGTGCCAGCAGCCTGACAGGGGGCAATCAGCCCCAGCATTTT.

This clone turned up a few times. This sequence joins TRBV6-1 and TRBJ1-1; D remains ambiguous. Looked up from germline, CDR1 is MNHNS and CDR2 is SASEGT. CDR3 length: 15 residues. The V end was cut by 0 bases, the J end by 6 bases, with 14 bases between. CDR3 nucleotide sequence: TGTGCCAGCAGTGAAGCGCTTCCGAGAGAGGCTGAAGCTTTCTTT. Protein product: CASSEALPREAEAFF.

This clone appeared a few times. J is TRBJ2-5 and V is TRBV20-1, with 8 nucleotides matching TRBD2. With V trimmed by 3 bases and J by 0 bases, 12 bases remained unmatched. CDR3 length: 17 residues. Germline V gene data show CDR1 as DFQATT and CDR2 as SNEGSKA (reference sequence). The CDR3 spells CSASPPVERGYQETQYF. The CDR3 DNA follows: TGCAGTGCTAGTCCCCCCGTCGAGCGGGGGTACCAAGAGACCCAGTACTTC.

The gene calls are TRBV30 and TRBJ1-6; 9 positions match TRBD1. Trimming took 3 bases from V and 6 from J; bases not matched to a gene: 3. The CDR3 extends over 14 amino acids. CDR1 GTSNPN and CDR2 SVGIG come from the germline V gene (reference sequence). CDR3: CAWSLTGGNSPLHF. The CDR3 nucleotides are TGTGCCTGGAGCCTGACAGGGGGTAATTCACCCCTCCACTTT.